This note documents a single T cell receptor (beta chain) sequence. What it recognizes is unknown. This entry belongs to a study of shared clonotypes between healthy human individuals. On the study more broadly: Three plates each covered CD4 naive and memory; CD8 naive two, CD8 memory one.

The germline V gene encodes CDR1 MGHRA and CDR2 YSYEKL. CDR3 length: 13 amino acids. The V and J ends lost 2 bases and 14 bases respectively, with 18 bases between them. Donors, without exception, were Caucasian adults residing in Nashville, Tennessee. Into CD45RA+ naive and CD45RA-negative memory subsets, the CD4+ cells were split. Produced via immunoSEQ multiplex PCR; TCRdb's table is partial and in-frame only. The table lists over 2 million clones, under 95% of them singletons. Points from the study as a whole: Sharing across four donors was highest in naive CD4 (approximately 5%) and lowest in memory CD8 (approximately 0.4%).

This sequence joins TRBV4-1 and TRBJ1-2; D unresolved. The source material was naive CD4+ T cells from PBMCs. Sample subset: CD45RA+ positively selected. This clonotype was obtained from a man between 18 and 29 years old in good health. Some clones in this sample may be carry-over from other donors' samples. DNA for the CDR3: TGCGCCAGCAGCCAACCTTCGACGACCCACCTTACCTTC. It is translated as CASSQPSTTHLTF.